Here is one T cell receptor beta chain with its context. The record originates from a study of technical replicates of blood from several donors. Trimming left V 5 bases short and J 10 bases short, with 18 bases between. The CDR3 consists of 14 residues. Germline V gene lookup returns CDR1 MDHEN and CDR2 SYDVKM. TCRdb's table, derived via immunoSEQ multiplex PCR, lists solely in-frame clones and lacks some. The table records some 81,000 clones, more than 85% of them present only once. The TCR sequence derives from a human donor in good health. The sequenced material came from T cells isolated from PBMCs. J is TRBJ2-1 and V is TRBV28; D is uncertain. Here the CDR3 DNA reads TGTGCCAGCAGTCTATCCAGCCTAGGATCGGAGCAGTTCTTC. It specifies CASSLSSLGSEQFF.